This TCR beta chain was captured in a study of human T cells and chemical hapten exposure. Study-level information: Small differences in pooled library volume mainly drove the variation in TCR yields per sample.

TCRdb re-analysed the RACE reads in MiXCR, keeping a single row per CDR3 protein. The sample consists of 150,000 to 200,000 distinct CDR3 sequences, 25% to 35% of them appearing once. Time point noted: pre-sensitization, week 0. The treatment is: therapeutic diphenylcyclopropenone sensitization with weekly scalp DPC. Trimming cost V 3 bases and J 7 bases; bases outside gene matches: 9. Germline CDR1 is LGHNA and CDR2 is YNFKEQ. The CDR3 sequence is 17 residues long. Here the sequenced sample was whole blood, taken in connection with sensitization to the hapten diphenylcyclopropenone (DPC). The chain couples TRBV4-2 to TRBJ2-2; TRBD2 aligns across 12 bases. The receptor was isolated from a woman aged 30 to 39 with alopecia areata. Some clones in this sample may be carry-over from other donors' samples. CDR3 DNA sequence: TGTGCCAGCAGCCAGAGACTAGCGGGAGACGGGGGCGGGGAGCTGTTTTTT. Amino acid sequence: CASSQRLAGDGGGELFF.